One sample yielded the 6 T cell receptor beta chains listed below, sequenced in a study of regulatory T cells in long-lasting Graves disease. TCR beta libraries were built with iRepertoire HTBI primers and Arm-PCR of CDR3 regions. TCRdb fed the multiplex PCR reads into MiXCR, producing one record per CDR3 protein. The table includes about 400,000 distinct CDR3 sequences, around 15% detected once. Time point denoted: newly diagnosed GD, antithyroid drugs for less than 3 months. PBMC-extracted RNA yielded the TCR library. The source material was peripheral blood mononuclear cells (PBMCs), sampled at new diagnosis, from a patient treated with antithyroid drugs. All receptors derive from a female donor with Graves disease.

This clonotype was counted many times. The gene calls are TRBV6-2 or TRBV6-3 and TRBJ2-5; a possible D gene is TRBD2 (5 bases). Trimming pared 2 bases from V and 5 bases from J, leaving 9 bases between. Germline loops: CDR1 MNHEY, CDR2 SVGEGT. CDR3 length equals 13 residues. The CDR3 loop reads CASSYPAGETQYF. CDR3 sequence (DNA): TGTGCCAGCAGTTACCCTGCGGGCGAGACCCAGTACTTC.

CDR3 amino acids: CASSEYYPQETQYF. CDR3 DNA: TGTGCCAGCAGTGAATATTACCCCCAAGAGACCCAGTACTTC. V gene TRBV25-1 combines with J gene TRBJ2-5; no firm D call. Trimming left V 0 bases short and J 1 base short, with 6 bases between. This CDR3 region has 14 residues. CDR1 MGHDK and CDR2 SYGVNS come from the germline V gene.

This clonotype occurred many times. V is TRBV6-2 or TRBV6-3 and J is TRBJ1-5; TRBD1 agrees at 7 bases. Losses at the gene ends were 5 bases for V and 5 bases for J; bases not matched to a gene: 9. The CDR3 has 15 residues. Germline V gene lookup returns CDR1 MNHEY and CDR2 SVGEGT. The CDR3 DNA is TGTGCCAGCAGTCAAGCTGACAGGGACGATCAGCCCCAGCATTTT. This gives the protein CASSQADRDDQPQHF.

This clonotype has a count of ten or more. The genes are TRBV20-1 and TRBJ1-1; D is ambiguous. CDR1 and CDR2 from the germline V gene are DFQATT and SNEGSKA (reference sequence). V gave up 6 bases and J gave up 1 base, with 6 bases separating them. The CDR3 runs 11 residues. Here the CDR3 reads CSAEQNTEAFF. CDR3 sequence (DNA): TGCAGTGCGGAACAGAACACTGAAGCTTTCTTT.

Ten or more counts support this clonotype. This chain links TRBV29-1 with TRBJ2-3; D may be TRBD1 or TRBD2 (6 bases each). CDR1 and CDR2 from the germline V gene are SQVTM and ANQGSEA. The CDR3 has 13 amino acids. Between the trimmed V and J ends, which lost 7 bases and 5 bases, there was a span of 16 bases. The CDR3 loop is CSAAKGGGDTQYF. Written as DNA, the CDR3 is TGCAGCGCTGCTAAGGGGGGTGGAGATACGCAGTATTTT.

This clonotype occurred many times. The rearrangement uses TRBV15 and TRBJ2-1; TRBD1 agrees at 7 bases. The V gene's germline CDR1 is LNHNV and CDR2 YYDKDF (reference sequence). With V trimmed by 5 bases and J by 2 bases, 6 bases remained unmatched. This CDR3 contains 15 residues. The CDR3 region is CATSLHRGAYNEQFF. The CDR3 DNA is TGTGCCACCAGCCTACACAGGGGCGCCTACAATGAGCAGTTCTTC. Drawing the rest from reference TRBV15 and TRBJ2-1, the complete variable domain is DAMVIQNPRYQVTQFGKPVTLSCSQTLNHNVMYWYQQKSSQAPKLLFHYYDKDFNNEADTPDNFQSRRPNTSFCFLDIRSPGLGDTAMYLCATSLHRGAYNEQFFGPGTRLTVL.